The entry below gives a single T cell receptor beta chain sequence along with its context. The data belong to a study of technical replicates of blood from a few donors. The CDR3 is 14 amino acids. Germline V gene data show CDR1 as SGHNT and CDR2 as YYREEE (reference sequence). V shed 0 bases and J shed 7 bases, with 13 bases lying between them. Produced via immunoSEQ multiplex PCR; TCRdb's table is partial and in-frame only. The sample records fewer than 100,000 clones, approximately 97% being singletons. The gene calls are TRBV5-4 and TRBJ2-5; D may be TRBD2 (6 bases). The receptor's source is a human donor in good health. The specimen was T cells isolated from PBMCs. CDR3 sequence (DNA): TGTGCCAGCAGCTTGGCCGGGGCGCGGGGGACCCAGTACTTC. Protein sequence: CASSLAGARGTQYF. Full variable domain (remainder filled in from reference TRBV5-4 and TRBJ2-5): ETGVTQSPTHLIKTRGQQVTLRCSSQSGHNTVSWYQQALGQGPQFIFQYYREEENGRGNFPPRFSGLQFPNYSSELNVNALELDDSALYLCASSLAGARGTQYFGPGTRLLVL.